This entry lists 19 T cell receptor beta chains sequenced from one sample in a study of T cell therapy after organ transplantation. Their antigen targets remain unknown. Sequencing used immunoSEQ multiplex PCR; TCRdb keeps in-frame clones, though not all of them. The sample has 20,000 to 25,000 clones, around 83% seen once. Described time point: 20-29 weeks after completion of therapy. The sequencing used CD8+ T cells from blood, collected after autologous CMV-specific T cell therapy. Receptors were obtained from a human patient who had received a solid organ transplant and had CMV disease. The T cells may partly be graft donor cells.

The table lists this clone with a few counts. The rearrangement links TRBV7-9 to TRBJ1-1; D remains ambiguous. The germline CDR1 and CDR2 sequences are SEHNR and FQNEAQ (reference sequence). This CDR3 is 12 amino acids long. The V gene lost 1 base and the J gene lost 4 bases, with 4 bases spanning the gap. This CDR3 is CASSLGSTEAFF. CDR3 DNA sequence: TGTGCCAGCAGCTTAGGGAGCACTGAAGCTTTCTTT. Supplemented by reference TRBV7-9 and TRBJ1-1, the full variable domain reads DTGVSQNPRHKITKRGQNVTFRCDPISEHNRLYWYRQTLGQGPEFLTYFQNEAQLEKSRLLSDRFSAERPKGSFSTLEIQRTEQGDSAMYLCASSLGSTEAFFGQGTRLTVV.

CDR3 DNA: TGTGCCAGCAACCACCGGGACAGCGGCGTGAACACCATATATTTT. Amino acids: CASNHRDSGVNTIYF. The chain carries TRBV21-1 and TRBJ1-3; the DNA was not compared with TRBD1, the D call given in the table. TRBV21-1 is annotated as a pseudogene. This CDR3 spans 15 amino acids.

The chain joins TRBV27 to TRBJ2-3, with TRBD2 matching over 10 bases. The CDR3 is 15 amino acids. V lost 7 bases, J lost 3 bases, and 7 bases stayed unmatched. Germline lookup yields CDR1 MNHEY and CDR2 SMNVEV (reference sequence). Written as DNA, the CDR3 is TGTGCCAGCACCTTAGCGGGAGGTGGGACAGATACGCAGTATTTT. Translated, it gives CASTLAGGGTDTQYF.

The chain has TRBV27 and TRBJ2-1; no firm D call. The CDR3 extends over 12 amino acids. Trimming removed 1 base from V and 7 bases from J, with 5 bases in between. Germline values: CDR1 MNHEY, CDR2 SMNVEV (reference sequence). For the CDR3, the DNA is TGTGCCAGCAGTTTATTCGGGAATGAGCAGTTCTTC. As protein: CASSLFGNEQFF.

The chain carries TRBV7-8 and TRBJ1-1; D is possibly TRBD1 (5 bases). CDR3 length: 12 residues. The germline V gene has CDR1 SGHVS and CDR2 FQNEAQ. The V gene lost 6 bases and the J gene lost 8 bases, with 13 bases spanning the gap. The CDR3 coding sequence is TGTGCCAGCAGTTCCGGGGCGCGAGAAGCTTTCTTT. Amino acid sequence: CASSSGAREAFF.

V gene TRBV5-5 combines with J gene TRBJ1-4; D remains unclear. In germline, CDR1 is SGHKS, CDR2 YYEKEE (reference sequence). V shed 7 bases and J shed 3 bases, with 16 bases lying between them. This CDR3 is built from 15 residues. CDR3 DNA: TGTGCCAGCCGAACCTTAGGTTCTCCTAATGAAAAACTGTTTTTT. Residues: CASRTLGSPNEKLFF.

The rearrangement joins TRBV9 to TRBJ2-7, with 15 bases aligning to TRBD2. J lost 7 bases, V lost 0 bases, and 5 bases had no gene match. Germline assignment: CDR1 SGDLS and CDR2 YYNGEE. CDR3 length: 16 amino acids. The DNA of the CDR3 is TGTGCCAGCAGCGTAGGATCGGGACTAGCGGGAGGTGAGCAGTACTTC. The encoded protein is CASSVGSGLAGGEQYF.

V gene TRBV7-3 combines with J gene TRBJ2-6; D could derive from TRBD1 or TRBD2 (6 bases each). This CDR3 is built from 15 residues. Germline lookup yields CDR1 SGHTA and CDR2 FQGTGA. With 3 bases removed from V and 2 bases from J, the gap between germline ends came to 8 bases. The chain's CDR3 is CASSFRGPGANVLTF. CDR3 coding DNA: TGTGCCAGCAGCTTTCGGGGGCCTGGGGCCAACGTCCTGACTTTC.

The chain employs TRBV6-5 and TRBJ2-1, with D possibly TRBD1 on 6 matching bases. Germline values: CDR1 MNHEY, CDR2 SVGAGI. The CDR3 sequence is 14 residues long. Trimming removed 2 bases from V and 3 bases from J, with 8 bases in between. CDR3 in DNA: TGTGCCAGCAGTTACAAACAGGGCTACAATGAGCAGTTCTTC. Amino acids: CASSYKQGYNEQFF.

V usage is TRBV27 and J usage is TRBJ1-2; possible D gene TRBD1, 5 bases. V was clipped by 3 bases and J by 7 bases, with 12 bases between them. This CDR3 is 13 amino acids long. The V gene's germline CDR1 is MNHEY and CDR2 SMNVEV (reference sequence). The CDR3 bases are TGTGCCAGCAGTTTGGTCCAGGGTGCTGGCTACACCTTC. Amino acids: CASSLVQGAGYTF.

The J gene is TRBJ2-1, the V gene TRBV29-1; D is uncertain. The CDR3 consists of 12 residues. V was cut by 1 base and J by 7 bases, with 8 bases left in between. Germline-derived CDR1 and CDR2 are SQVTM and ANQGSEA. DNA for the CDR3: TGCAGCGTTGAAGGCCCAGTGAATGAGCAGTTCTTC. It codes for CSVEGPVNEQFF.

This clone was seen more than once but under ten times. V gene TRBV13 combines with J gene TRBJ2-7; TRBD2 matches 13 bases. Trimming took 1 base from V and 5 from J; bases not matched to a gene: 5. Germline-derived CDR1 and CDR2 are PRHDT and FYEKMQ (reference sequence). The CDR3 contains 16 residues. For the CDR3, the DNA is TGTGCCAGCAGCTTAGCCGGGACTAGCGGGAACCACGAGCAGTACTTC. Residues: CASSLAGTSGNHEQYF.

This chain uses TRBV27 with TRBJ2-7; 10 bases map to TRBD1. With V trimmed by 2 bases and J by 4 bases, 2 bases remained unmatched. Germline V gene data show CDR1 as MNHEY and CDR2 as SMNVEV (reference sequence). The CDR3 is made up of 14 amino acids. The CDR3 DNA is TGTGCCAGCAGTTTAGACAGGGGGCTTTACGAGCAGTACTTC. Its protein product is CASSLDRGLYEQYF.

This chain joins TRBV4-1 and TRBJ2-1; 8 bases match TRBD1. The J segment lost 1 base and the V segment lost 4 bases, leaving 3 bases of the junction unmatched. The CDR3 loop spans 15 amino acids. Germline V gene sequence: CDR1 MGHRA, CDR2 YSYEKL. CDR3 in DNA: TGCGCCAGCAGCCCAACAGGGGGATCCTACAATGAGCAGTTCTTC. Its translation: CASSPTGGSYNEQFF.

V is TRBV4-3 and J is TRBJ2-7; no clear D. V lost 2 bases to trimming and J lost 2 bases, with 13 bases between them. This CDR3 comprises 15 residues. Germline V CDR1 and CDR2: LGHNA, YSLEER. CDR3 sequence reads: CASSQTASAPYEQYF. The CDR3 nucleotides are TGCGCCAGCAGCCAAACTGCGTCTGCCCCCTACGAGCAGTACTTC.

This chain joins TRBV11-2 and TRBJ1-4, with D possibly matching TRBD1 (6 bases). Looked up from germline, CDR1 is SGHAT and CDR2 is FQNNGV. This CDR3 is built from 15 residues. The V end lost 5 bases, the J end lost 5 bases, and 15 bases lay between the germline ends. CDR3 nucleotides: TGTGCCAGCAGCACCGGACAGCTGGGAAATGAAAAACTGTTTTTT. It encodes CASSTGQLGNEKLFF.

The chain uses TRBV6-5 and TRBJ2-7, with TRBD1 matching 7 bases. The V segment lost 3 bases and the J segment 6 bases; nucleotides outside the gene matches: 11. The CDR3 spans 15 residues. Germline CDR1 is MNHEY and CDR2 is SVGAGI. The CDR3 coding sequence is TGTGCCAGCAGTTATAAGTCAAACAGGGGTCTCGAGCAGTACTTC. Translated, it gives CASSYKSNRGLEQYF.

This chain connects TRBV7-9 to TRBJ2-7; D is uncertain. Germline CDR1 reads SEHNR; CDR2 reads FQNEAQ (reference sequence). The CDR3 loop spans 13 amino acids. V lost 2 bases, J lost 0 bases, and 5 bases lay in between. CDR3 in DNA: TGTGCCAGCAGCTTACCGACCTCCTACGAGCAGTACTTC. As protein: CASSLPTSYEQYF. Looking up the rest from reference TRBV7-9 and TRBJ2-7 gives the full variable domain: DTGVSQNPRHKITKRGQNVTFRCDPISEHNRLYWYRQTLGQGPEFLTYFQNEAQLEKSRLLSDRFSAERPKGSFSTLEIQRTEQGDSAMYLCASSLPTSYEQYFGPGTRLTVT.

V is TRBV19 and J is TRBJ1-1; D unclear. The CDR3 contains 12 residues. Trimming removed 5 bases at V and 2 bases at J, with 6 bases between. Germline values: CDR1 LNHDA, CDR2 SQIVND (reference sequence). The CDR3 nucleotides are TGTGCCAGTAGTTTACTCAACACTGAAGCTTTCTTT. It encodes CASSLLNTEAFF.